These 23 T cell receptor beta chains share one sample of origin, sequenced in a study of control samples from healthy donors and cancer patients. TCRdb's table, derived via immunoSEQ multiplex PCR, lists solely in-frame clones and lacks some. The table has 230,000 or so clones, 85% to 95% seen once. Sequencing was carried out using blood. The receptors originated from a man aged 45 to 65 in good health.

The genes are TRBV28 and TRBJ1-3; D may be TRBD1 (5 bases). CDR3 length: 13 amino acids. Germline CDR1 and CDR2: MDHEN and SYDVKM. Trimming shortened V by 5 bases and J by 1 base, and 6 bases separated the two germline ends. The CDR3, as DNA: TGTGCCAGCAGTGGGGGATCTGGAAACACCATATATTTT. As protein: CASSGGSGNTIYF.

The V and J genes are TRBV3-1 (or the pseudogene TRBV3-2) and TRBJ1-1; 7 nucleotides line up with TRBD1. Trimming cost V 4 bases and J 10 bases; bases outside gene matches: 6. CDR1 and CDR2 from the germline V gene are LGHDT and YNNKEL (reference sequence). This CDR3 spans 12 amino acids. CDR3 DNA: TGTGCCAGCAGCCTGACAGGGAGTGGAGCTTTCTTT. This encodes CASSLTGSGAFF.

V and J are TRBV5-1 and TRBJ2-2; D not certain. Germline CDR1 is SGHRS and CDR2 is YFSETQ. The length of the CDR3 is 14 residues. Between the trimmed V and J ends, which lost 0 bases and 6 bases, there was a span of 9 bases. The CDR3: CASSLGEWAGELFF. Here the CDR3 DNA reads TGCGCCAGCAGCTTGGGGGAATGGGCCGGGGAGCTGTTTTTT.

This sequence joins TRBV30 and TRBJ1-6; possible D gene TRBD1, 5 bases. The CDR3 runs 13 residues. Germline V gives CDR1 GTSNPN, CDR2 SVGIG (reference sequence). Trimming removed 4 bases at V and 4 bases at J, with 8 bases between. CDR3 residues: CAWKGRYNSPLHF. The CDR3 DNA reads TGTGCCTGGAAGGGACGGTATAATTCACCCCTCCACTTT.

The chain employs TRBV2 and TRBJ2-1; D is ambiguous. The germline V and J ends were trimmed by 4 bases and 4 bases, with 5 bases remaining between them. Germline V gene data show CDR1 as SNHLY and CDR2 as FYNNEI. This CDR3 comprises 12 residues. The DNA of the CDR3 is TGTGCCAGCAGTGGTGTTTACAATGAGCAGTTCTTC. Translation: CASSGVYNEQFF.

V and J are TRBV19 and TRBJ1-1, with D maybe TRBD1 (5 bases). The germline gives CDR1 LNHDA, CDR2 SQIVND (reference sequence). This CDR3 has 17 residues. V was clipped by 5 bases and J by 0 bases, with 19 bases between them. CDR3 region: CASSDPPGPLMNTEAFF. In DNA form, the CDR3 reads TGTGCCAGTAGTGACCCACCAGGGCCCCTCATGAACACTGAAGCTTTCTTT.

The chain uses TRBV5-1 and TRBJ1-2, with D maybe TRBD1 (5 bases). The V end was cut by 0 bases, the J end by 5 bases, with 11 bases between. This CDR3 region has 14 residues. The germline V gene encodes CDR1 SGHRS and CDR2 YFSETQ. CDR3 nucleotide sequence: TGCGCCAGCAGCTTGGATTCAGAGGGGTATGGCTACACCTTC. Its protein product is CASSLDSEGYGYTF. Looking up the rest from reference TRBV5-1 and TRBJ1-2 gives the full variable domain: KAGVTQTPRYLIKTRGQQVTLSCSPISGHRSVSWYQQTPGQGLQFLFEYFSETQRNKGNFPGRFSGRQFSNSRSEMNVSTLELGDSALYLCASSLDSEGYGYTFGSGTRLTVV.

J is TRBJ2-7 and V is TRBV7-8, with 10 nucleotides matching TRBD1. The ends lost 6 bases at V and 6 bases at J; junction bases unmatched: 5. The CDR3 totals 13 residues. Germline V gene lookup returns CDR1 SGHVS and CDR2 FQNEAQ. CDR3 protein: CASSRQGASEQYV. Written as DNA, the CDR3 is TGTGCCAGCAGTCGACAGGGGGCGAGCGAGCAGTACGTC.

This chain connects TRBV7-3 to TRBJ2-1; 9 nucleotides align to TRBD2. CDR1 and CDR2 from the germline V gene are SGHTA and FQGTGA. CDR3 length: 14 amino acids. V gave up 6 bases and J gave up 3 bases; unmatched junction bases: 3. CDR3 region: CASSERGDYNEQFF. For the CDR3, the DNA is TGTGCCAGCAGTGAGCGGGGGGACTACAATGAGCAGTTCTTC.

This chain joins TRBV3-1 (or the pseudogene TRBV3-2) and TRBJ1-3, with TRBD1 matching 10 bases. V dropped 6 bases and J dropped 8; count of bases not matched to a gene: 7. Germline assignment: CDR1 LGHDT and CDR2 YNNKEL (reference sequence). The CDR3 covers 14 residues. CDR3 bases: TGTGCCAGCAGTCGGGACAGGGGAGGGGACACCATATATTTT. This translates into CASSRDRGGDTIYF.

CDR3 nucleotide sequence: TGCGCCAGCAGCTCACAGGGGGACTACGAGCAGTACTTC. This gives the protein CASSSQGDYEQYF. The rearrangement joins TRBV5-1 to TRBJ2-7; 8 bases align to TRBD1. The CDR3 consists of 13 residues. The germline CDR1 and CDR2 sequences are SGHRS and YFSETQ. J lost 3 bases, V lost 3 bases, and 2 bases had no gene match.

This chain connects TRBV7-3 to TRBJ2-3; D unclear. Germline lookup yields CDR1 SGHTA and CDR2 FQGTGA. The V end was cut by 6 bases, the J end by 2 bases, with 12 bases between. The CDR3 loop spans 14 amino acids. The CDR3 reads CASSPARYTDTQYF. Here the CDR3 DNA reads TGTGCCAGCAGTCCAGCTAGGTACACAGATACGCAGTATTTT.

The chain couples TRBV12-3 or TRBV12-4 to TRBJ1-1; possible D gene TRBD1, 5 bases. With 7 bases removed from V and 6 bases from J, the gap between germline ends came to 15 bases. The CDR3 consists of 13 residues. The CDR3 here is CASIREMGAEAFF. The CDR3 region has the DNA TGTGCCAGCATCAGGGAAATGGGTGCTGAAGCTTTCTTT.

The chain uses TRBV4-3 and TRBJ2-1, with D perhaps TRBD2 (5 bases). The CDR3 has 15 amino acids. CDR1 is LGHNA and CDR2 is YSLEER in the germline V gene. V lost 4 bases and J lost 3, with 13 bases in between. CDR3 sequence (DNA): TGCGCCAGCAGCCCTCAAGAGACTATCTACAATGAGCAGTTCTTC. Encoded protein: CASSPQETIYNEQFF.

The V gene is TRBV7-2, the J gene TRBJ2-2, with D possibly being TRBD2 (7 bases). With 8 bases removed from V and 5 bases from J, the gap between germline ends came to 21 bases. The length of the CDR3 is 16 residues. Looked up from germline, CDR1 is SGHTA and CDR2 is FQGNSA. DNA of the CDR3: TGTGCCAGCGGCCACGTTAGGGGGGGCATTACCGGGGAGCTGTTTTTT. It yields the protein CASGHVRGGITGELFF.

The chain employs TRBV19 and TRBJ1-3; D perhaps matches TRBD1 (5 bases). The V end lost 7 bases, the J end lost 5 bases, and 15 bases lay between the germline ends. Germline V gene lookup returns CDR1 LNHDA and CDR2 SQIVND (reference sequence). The CDR3 extends over 14 amino acids. As DNA, the CDR3 is TGTGCCAGTACCGACAGCCGGATTAGAAACACCATATATTTT. Protein product: CASTDSRIRNTIYF. The full variable domain, in which reference TRBV19 and TRBJ1-3 provide the parts outside the CDR3, is DGGITQSPKYLFRKEGQNVTLSCEQNLNHDAMYWYRQDPGQGLRLIYYSQIVNDFQKGDIAEGYSVSREKKESFPLTVTSAQKNPTAFYLCASTDSRIRNTIYFGEGSWLTVV.

J is TRBJ2-5 and V is TRBV3-1 (or the pseudogene TRBV3-2); 14 bases line up with TRBD2. Germline V gene sequence: CDR1 LGHDT, CDR2 YNNKEL (reference sequence). Trimming cost V 0 bases and J 2 bases; bases outside gene matches: 5. CDR3 length: 18 amino acids. The CDR3 is CASSQDQGLAGAQETQYF. In nucleotides, the CDR3 is TGTGCCAGCAGCCAAGATCAGGGACTAGCGGGGGCACAAGAGACCCAGTACTTC.

V is TRBV5-1 and J is TRBJ2-1, with TRBD2 identical over 9 bases. This CDR3 is built from 15 residues. After removal of 3 bases from V and 2 bases from J, the junction contained 3 bases not matched to a gene. Germline loops: CDR1 SGHRS, CDR2 YFSETQ. As DNA, the CDR3 is TGCGCCAGCAGCTCTCTAGCGGGGCCCTACAATGAGCAGTTCTTC. Translated: CASSSLAGPYNEQFF.

The V call is TRBV7-2, the J call TRBJ1-1; D gene uncertain. The germline CDR1 and CDR2 sequences are SGHTA and FQGNSA. With 2 bases removed from V and 1 base from J, the gap between germline ends came to 5 bases. The CDR3 runs 13 residues. The CDR3 DNA follows: TGTGCCAGCAGCTTAACACGGAACACTGAAGCTTTCTTT. Translated: CASSLTRNTEAFF.

J is TRBJ2-7 and V is TRBV12-3 or TRBV12-4, with unresolved D. V lost 1 base to trimming and J lost 4 bases, with 2 bases between them. There are 11 residues in the CDR3. The CDR3 region has the DNA TGTGCCAGCAGTTTAGGTTACGAGCAGTACGTC. Encoded protein: CASSLGYEQYV.

This chain connects TRBV5-4 to TRBJ2-7; D not resolved. CDR1 is SGHNT and CDR2 is YYREEE in the germline V gene (reference sequence). The CDR3 has 14 residues. Deletions cut 2 bases from V and 2 bases from J, with 11 bases between. The CDR3 region is CASSFIGGPYEQYF. The CDR3 DNA follows: TGTGCCAGCAGCTTCATCGGCGGACCCTACGAGCAGTACTTC.

The J gene is TRBJ1-2, the V gene TRBV2; D ambiguous. The CDR3 has 12 amino acids. The V and J ends lost 4 bases and 7 bases respectively, with 10 bases between them. Germline lookup yields CDR1 SNHLY and CDR2 FYNNEI. The CDR3 reads CASSAENLGYTF. DNA of the CDR3: TGTGCCAGCAGTGCCGAAAACCTTGGCTACACCTTC.

The gene calls are TRBV9 and TRBJ2-7, with 7 bases fitting TRBD1. V lost 1 base to trimming and J lost 2 bases; unmatched junction nucleotides: 3. The CDR3 spans 14 residues. The V gene's germline CDR1 is SGDLS and CDR2 YYNGEE. The CDR3 loop reads CASSVLGQTYEQYF. In DNA form, the CDR3 reads TGTGCCAGCAGCGTATTGGGACAGACCTACGAGCAGTACTTC.